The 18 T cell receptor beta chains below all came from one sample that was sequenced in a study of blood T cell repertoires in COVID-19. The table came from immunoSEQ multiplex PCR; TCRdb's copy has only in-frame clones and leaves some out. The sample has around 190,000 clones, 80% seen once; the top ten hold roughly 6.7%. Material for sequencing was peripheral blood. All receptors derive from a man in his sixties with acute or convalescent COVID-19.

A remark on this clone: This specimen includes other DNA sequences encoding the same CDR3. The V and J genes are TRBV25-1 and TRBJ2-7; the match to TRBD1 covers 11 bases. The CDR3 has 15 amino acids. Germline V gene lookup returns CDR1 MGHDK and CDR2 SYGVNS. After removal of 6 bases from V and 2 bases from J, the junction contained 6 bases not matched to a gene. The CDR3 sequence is CASSDPGQGAYEQYF. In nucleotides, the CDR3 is TGTGCCAGCAGCGATCCGGGACAGGGGGCCTACGAGCAGTACTTC.

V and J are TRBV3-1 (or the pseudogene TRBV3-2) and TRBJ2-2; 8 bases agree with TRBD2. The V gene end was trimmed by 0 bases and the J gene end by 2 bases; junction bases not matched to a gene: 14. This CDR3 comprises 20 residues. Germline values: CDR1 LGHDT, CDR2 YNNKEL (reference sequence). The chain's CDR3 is CASSQDSGGGSSHNTGELFF. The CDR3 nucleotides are TGTGCCAGCAGCCAAGATTCGGGCGGGGGGTCCTCACATAACACCGGGGAGCTGTTTTTT.

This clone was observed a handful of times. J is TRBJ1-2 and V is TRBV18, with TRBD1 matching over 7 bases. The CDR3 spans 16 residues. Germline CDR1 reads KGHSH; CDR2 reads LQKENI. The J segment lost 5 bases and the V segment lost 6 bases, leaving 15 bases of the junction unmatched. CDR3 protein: CASSPYAGTAVYGYTF. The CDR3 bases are TGTGCCAGCTCCCCATACGCCGGGACAGCGGTATATGGCTACACCTTC.

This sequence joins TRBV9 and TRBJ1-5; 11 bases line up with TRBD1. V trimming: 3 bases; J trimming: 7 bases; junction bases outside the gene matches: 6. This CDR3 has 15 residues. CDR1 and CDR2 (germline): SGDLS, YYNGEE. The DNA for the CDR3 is TGTGCCAGCAGCGCTGGGGACAGGGGGGCGCAGCCCCAGCATTTT. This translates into CASSAGDRGAQPQHF.

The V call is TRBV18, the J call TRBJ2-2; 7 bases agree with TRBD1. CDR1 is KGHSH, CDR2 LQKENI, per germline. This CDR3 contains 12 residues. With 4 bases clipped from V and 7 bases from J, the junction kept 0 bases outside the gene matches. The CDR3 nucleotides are TGTGCCAGCTCACGGGACAGCGGGGAGCTGTTTTTT. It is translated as CASSRDSGELFF.

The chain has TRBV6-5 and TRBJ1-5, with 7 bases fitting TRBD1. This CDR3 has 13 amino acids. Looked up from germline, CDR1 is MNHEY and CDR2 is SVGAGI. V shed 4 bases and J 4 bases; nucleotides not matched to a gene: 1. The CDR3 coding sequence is TGTGCCAGCAGTTGGGACAGAAATCAGCCCCAGCATTTT. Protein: CASSWDRNQPQHF.

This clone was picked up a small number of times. The CDR3, as DNA: TGCAGCGGGGAGCGTCAAGAGACCCAGTACTTC. The encoded protein is CSGERQETQYF. The chain couples TRBV29-1 to TRBJ2-5; TRBD2 is a possible D gene (5 bases). Between the trimmed V and J ends, which lost 7 bases and 2 bases, there was a span of 8 bases. The germline CDR1 and CDR2 sequences are SQVTM and ANQGSEA. The CDR3 extends over 11 amino acids.

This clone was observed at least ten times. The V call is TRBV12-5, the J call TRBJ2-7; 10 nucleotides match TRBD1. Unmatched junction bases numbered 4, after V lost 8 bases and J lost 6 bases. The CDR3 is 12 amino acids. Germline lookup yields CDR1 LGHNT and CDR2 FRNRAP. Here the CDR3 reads CASLRDRGEQYF. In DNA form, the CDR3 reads TGTGCTAGTTTAAGGGACAGGGGCGAGCAGTACTTC.

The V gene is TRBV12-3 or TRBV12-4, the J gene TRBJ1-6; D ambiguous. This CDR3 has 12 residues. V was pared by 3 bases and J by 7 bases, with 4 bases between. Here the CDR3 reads CASSFENSPLHF. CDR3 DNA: TGTGCCAGCAGTTTCGAGAATTCACCCCTCCACTTT.

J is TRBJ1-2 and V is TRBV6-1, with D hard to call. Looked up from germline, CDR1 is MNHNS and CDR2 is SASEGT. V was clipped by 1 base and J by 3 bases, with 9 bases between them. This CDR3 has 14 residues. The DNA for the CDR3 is TGTGCCAGCAGTGAAGGGGCCGTGGACTATGGCTACACCTTC. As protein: CASSEGAVDYGYTF.

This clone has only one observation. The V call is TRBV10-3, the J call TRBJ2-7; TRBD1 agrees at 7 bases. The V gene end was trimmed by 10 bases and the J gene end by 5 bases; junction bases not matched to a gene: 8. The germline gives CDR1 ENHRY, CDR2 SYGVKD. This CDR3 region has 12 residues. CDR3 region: CASNRGADEQYF. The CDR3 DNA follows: TGTGCCAGCAACAGGGGTGCAGACGAGCAGTACTTC.

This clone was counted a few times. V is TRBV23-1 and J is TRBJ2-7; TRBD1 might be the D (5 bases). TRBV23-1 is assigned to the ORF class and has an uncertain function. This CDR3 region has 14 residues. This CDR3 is CALPRQGGSYEQYF. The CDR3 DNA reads TGCGCTTTACCGCGGCAGGGTGGCTCCTACGAGCAGTACTTC.

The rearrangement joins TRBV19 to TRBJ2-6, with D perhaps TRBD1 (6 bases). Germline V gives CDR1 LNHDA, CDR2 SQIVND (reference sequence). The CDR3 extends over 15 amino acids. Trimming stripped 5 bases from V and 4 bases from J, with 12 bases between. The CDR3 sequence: CASSRGGRGANVLTF. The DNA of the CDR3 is TGTGCCAGTAGTCGAGGGGGAAGAGGGGCCAACGTCCTGACTTTC.

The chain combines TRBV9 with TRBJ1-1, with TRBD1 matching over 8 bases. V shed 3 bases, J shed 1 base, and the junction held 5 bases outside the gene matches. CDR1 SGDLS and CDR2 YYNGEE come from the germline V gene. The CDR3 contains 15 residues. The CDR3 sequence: CASSATGGPNTEAFF. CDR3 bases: TGTGCCAGCAGCGCCACAGGGGGACCGAACACTGAAGCTTTCTTT.

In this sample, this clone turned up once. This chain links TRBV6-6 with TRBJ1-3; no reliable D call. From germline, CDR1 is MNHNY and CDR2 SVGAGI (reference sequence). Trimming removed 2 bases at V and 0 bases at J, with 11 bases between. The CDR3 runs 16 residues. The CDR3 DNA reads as TGTGCCAGCAGTTACGAGGGCCAGAGCTCTGGAAACACCATATATTTT. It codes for CASSYEGQSSGNTIYF.

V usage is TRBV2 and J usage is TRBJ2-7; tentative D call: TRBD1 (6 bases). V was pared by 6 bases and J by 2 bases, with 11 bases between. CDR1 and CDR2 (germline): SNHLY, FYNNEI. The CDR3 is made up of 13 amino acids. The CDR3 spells CASRKGETYEQYF. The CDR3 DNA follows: TGTGCCAGCAGAAAGGGGGAGACCTACGAGCAGTACTTC.

The CDR3 DNA sequence: TGTGCCAGCAGCGCCCAACAGGGGCCGCGGCGCCCTGGAAACACCATATATTTT. Translation: CASSAQQGPRRPGNTIYF. The chain recombines TRBV9 with TRBJ1-3, with 7 positions matching TRBD1. Germline loops: CDR1 SGDLS, CDR2 YYNGEE. The CDR3 is 18 amino acids. Trimming removed 3 bases from V and 2 bases from J; junction bases left unmatched: 14.

The CDR3 sequence: CASSPSYRGYTF. The DNA of the CDR3 is TGTGCCAGCAGCCCAAGTTATCGGGGCTACACCTTC. The genes are TRBV12-3 or TRBV12-4 and TRBJ1-2, with unresolved D. The CDR3 extends over 12 amino acids. The V gene lost 6 bases and the J gene lost 8 bases, with 13 bases spanning the gap.